The rows below give T cell receptor beta chains drawn from one sample of a study of cytomegalovirus exposure and HLA in healthy donors. This table comes from immunoSEQ multiplex PCR, and its TCRdb copy is limited to in-frame clones, with some not included. This sample has approximately 250,000 clones, with around 80% found just once. Sequenced input: PBMCs. These receptors came from a boy aged 5 to 17 in good health and CMV-seronegative. Each CDR3 is given with its conserved first and last residue. Each record gives: J gene, V gene, CDR3 length, CDR3 protein.

J gene: TRBJ1-2
V gene: TRBV2
CDR3 length: 18
CDR3 protein: CASPITPPPGTGIYGYTF

J gene: TRBJ2-1
V gene: TRBV5-1
CDR3 length: 16
CDR3 protein: CASSYRVAGANNEQFF

J gene: TRBJ2-5
V gene: TRBV11-3
CDR3 length: 14
CDR3 protein: CASSTGTHKETQYF

J gene: TRBJ2-7
V gene: TRBV10-3
CDR3 length: 15
CDR3 protein: CAIVFWDRGRSEQYF

J gene: TRBJ2-7
V gene: TRBV25-1
CDR3 length: 13
CDR3 protein: CASSVGESPEQYF

J gene: TRBJ1-1
V gene: TRBV5-1
CDR3 length: 17
CDR3 protein: CASSSFGVTTGAPEAFF

J gene: TRBJ2-7
V gene: TRBV6-1
CDR3 length: 17
CDR3 protein: CASSALRGGGSSYEQYF

J gene: TRBJ2-7
V gene: TRBV6-1
CDR3 length: 12
CDR3 protein: CASSPTGGEQYF

J gene: TRBJ1-6
V gene: TRBV7-9
CDR3 length: 16
CDR3 protein: CSSSREGGTVNSPLHF

J gene: TRBJ1-2
V gene: TRBV6-1
CDR3 length: 13
CDR3 protein: CATGQGGFYGYTF

J gene: TRBJ1-2
V gene: TRBV6-5
CDR3 length: 13
CDR3 protein: CASSPDRSDGYTF

J gene: TRBJ2-7
V gene: TRBV7-8
CDR3 length: 16
CDR3 protein: CASSLAMGGRGYEQYF

J gene: TRBJ1-5
V gene: TRBV5-5
CDR3 length: 17
CDR3 protein: CASSAFSARGVGQPQHF

J gene: TRBJ2-5
V gene: TRBV11-2
CDR3 length: 14
CDR3 protein: CASSLQRAAETQYF

J gene: TRBJ2-6
V gene: TRBV4-1
CDR3 length: 16
CDR3 protein: CASSQGGWSGANVLTF

J gene: TRBJ1-1
V gene: TRBV10-1
CDR3 length: 17
CDR3 protein: CASSESVKGRGRTEAFF

J gene: TRBJ1-1
V gene: TRBV5-5
CDR3 length: 14
CDR3 protein: CASSLAGGAAEAFF

J gene: TRBJ1-1
V gene: TRBV7-9
CDR3 length: 14
CDR3 protein: CSSSLGDLNTEAFF

J gene: TRBJ2-7
V gene: TRBV30
CDR3 length: 13
CDR3 protein: CAWDRDRLYEQYF

J gene: TRBJ1-1
V gene: TRBV2
CDR3 length: 14
CDR3 protein: CASGQGFRNTEAFF

J gene: TRBJ1-2
V gene: TRBV6-4
CDR3 length: 15
CDR3 protein: CASSLTGTTPHGYTF

J gene: TRBJ1-5
V gene: TRBV10-2
CDR3 length: 14
CDR3 protein: CASSDREEDQPQHF

J gene: -
V gene: TRBV6-6
CDR3 length: 14
CDR3 protein: CASSPRASSYEQYF

J gene: TRBJ1-5
V gene: TRBV6-5
CDR3 length: 15
CDR3 protein: CASSFRSYSNQPQHF

J gene: TRBJ2-7
V gene: TRBV4-1
CDR3 length: 17
CDR3 protein: CASSQVEGAPGDYEQYF

J gene: TRBJ1-3
V gene: TRBV2
CDR3 length: 15
CDR3 protein: CASSFSGTGRNTIYF

J gene: TRBJ1-6
V gene: TRBV30
CDR3 length: 13
CDR3 protein: CAWTIEGASPLHF

J gene: TRBJ2-7
V gene: TRBV7-8
CDR3 length: 16
CDR3 protein: CASSPSRTVSPNEQYF

J gene: TRBJ1-2
V gene: TRBV5-6
CDR3 length: 13
CDR3 protein: CASSPGGWSGYTF

J gene: TRBJ2-3
V gene: TRBV7-2
CDR3 length: 15
CDR3 protein: CASSLARERTDTQYF

J gene: TRBJ1-1
V gene: TRBV5-6
CDR3 length: 15
CDR3 protein: CASSPLDREVTEAFF

J gene: TRBJ2-6
V gene: TRBV27
CDR3 length: 17
CDR3 protein: CASSLMGGISGANVLTF

J gene: TRBJ2-7
V gene: TRBV1
CDR3 length: 12
CDR3 protein: CTSSQRPAEQYF

J gene: TRBJ2-3
V gene: TRBV5-1
CDR3 length: 14
CDR3 protein: CASSGTSRGDTQYF

J gene: TRBJ2-4
V gene: TRBV11-3
CDR3 length: 15
CDR3 protein: CASSPDRGPLNIQYF

J gene: TRBJ1-6
V gene: TRBV5-1
CDR3 length: 17
CDR3 protein: CASSPVGQGRDNSPLHF

J gene: TRBJ1-1
V gene: TRBV10-3
CDR3 length: 12
CDR3 protein: CAISAGTGNAFF

J gene: TRBJ1-1
V gene: TRBV13
CDR3 length: 15
CDR3 protein: CASSLEGAVATEAFF

J gene: TRBJ2-2
V gene: TRBV6-1
CDR3 length: 15
CDR3 protein: CASSENRRGGGELFF

J gene: TRBJ1-4
V gene: TRBV2
CDR3 length: 12
CDR3 protein: CASSQGGEKLFF

J gene: TRBJ2-7
V gene: TRBV7-8
CDR3 length: 18
CDR3 protein: CASSPSLTGGPSSYEQYF

J gene: TRBJ1-3
V gene: TRBV2
CDR3 length: 14
CDR3 protein: CASSVGSSGNTIYF

J gene: TRBJ2-1
V gene: TRBV5-4
CDR3 length: 15
CDR3 protein: CASSPSGGPYNEQFF